This paragraph covers one TCR beta chain sequence. This sample is part of a study of neoadjuvant anti-PD-1 for oral cavity cancer. Background on the study: Nivolumab at 3 mg/kg was mostly given biweekly, three to four doses, pre-surgery.

As to time point: after neoadjuvant nivolumab, at surgical resection. These oral cavity squamous cell carcinomas were HPV-negative and locally advanced. Some clones are missing from TCRdb's copy, which holds only in-frame ones; the method was immunoSEQ multiplex PCR. The sample has thousands of clones; more than 70% are singletons. CDR1 is MNHNS and CDR2 is SASEGT in the germline V gene. CDR3 size: 13 residues. V lost 4 bases and J lost 4, with 10 bases in between. Sequencing used PBMCs, obtained after nivolumab (anti-PD-1) treatment. The origin of this receptor is a person aged 35-80 years with oral cavity squamous cell carcinoma. The J gene is TRBJ2-5, the V gene TRBV6-1, with D tentatively TRBD1 (5 bases). In nucleotides, the CDR3 is TGTGCCAGCAGTGTTGACAGAGGAGAGACCCAGTACTTC. Protein product: CASSVDRGETQYF.